The rows below give T cell receptor beta chains drawn from one sample of a study of T cell repertoires in cytomegalovirus infection. TCRdb used MiXCR to reprocess the reads, holding one entry per CDR3 protein. This table has around 170,000 distinct CDR3 sequences, 14% appearing once. Material: PBMCs. The receptor set was obtained from a human donor in good health (CMV status not recorded). Some clones in this sample may be carry-over from other donors' samples. CDR3s include the opening cysteine and the closing phenylalanine or tryptophan. Each record gives: clone size, V gene, J gene, CDR3 length, CDR3 protein. Part of the rows lack a size; the others show once, few, many or a class for expanded clones.

-	TRBV7-9	TRBJ1-2	14	CASSTLRDDYGYTF
-	TRBV14	TRBJ2-4	14	CASSQSGRGNIQYF
-	TRBV19	TRBJ2-6	17	CASSIAVGSSGANVLTF
many	TRBV7-2	TRBJ2-7	11	CASSWRNEQYF
-	TRBV2	TRBJ1-2	15	CASSYLSTGAYSYTF
many	TRBV7-8	TRBJ2-3	16	CASLRFGDRATDTQYF
few	TRBV29-1	TRBJ1-3	13	CSGQGARGNTIYF
few	TRBV5-6	TRBJ2-7	14	CASSFRLSSHEQYF
-	TRBV28	TRBJ2-7	15	CASSLLGENSYEQYF
-	TRBV6-1	TRBJ2-2	14	CASRSGALAGELFF
few	TRBV29-1	TRBJ1-2	15	CSVFGQEALDYGYTF
-	TRBV5-1	TRBJ2-5	13	CASSRGLWETQYF
-	TRBV7-9	TRBJ1-1	15	CASSVPGQGKPEAFF
few	TRBV10-3	TRBJ2-6	17	CAISVAGGNSGANVLTF
many	TRBV25-1	TRBJ2-3	14	CASSDSGGLDTQYF
many	TRBV12-3/TRBV12-4	TRBJ1-5	14	CASSSDARNQPQHF
-	TRBV5-4	TRBJ2-1	14	CASSFGEKYNEQFF
many	TRBV4-2	TRBJ1-4	19	CASSPEGIGKTETNEKLFF
many	TRBV6-1	TRBJ2-3	18	CASSETVSYRGDTDTQYF
few	TRBV28	TRBJ2-7	14	CASSYRQGGYEQYF
-	TRBV30	TRBJ2-1	12	CAWRDVYNEQFF
few	TRBV6-1	TRBJ2-5	12	CASSPDNRVKYF
few	TRBV6-1	TRBJ1-3	15	CASTATGAQGNTIYF
few	TRBV10-3	TRBJ1-2	19	CAISESTPTPGLRNYGYTF
many	TRBV12-3/TRBV12-4	TRBJ2-6	14	CASSGSSGANVLTF
few	TRBV29-1	TRBJ2-7	15	CSVEDPSAGRDEQYF
few	TRBV19	TRBJ2-1	13	CASGGGAYNEQFF
-	TRBV29-1	TRBJ1-2	14	CSAGSGTGNYGYTF
many	TRBV2	TRBJ2-7	14	CASILDLLSYEQYF
many	TRBV7-3	TRBJ2-1	14	CASGSGTGYNEQFF
many	TRBV7-2	TRBJ2-1	16	CASSLVSTSGINEQFF
many	TRBV7-2	TRBJ1-1	14	CASSVRGLGTEAFF
-	TRBV24-1	TRBJ2-1	16	CATSGTGTGDPNEQFF
many	TRBV4-1	TRBJ1-6	14	CASSQLQGRSPLHF
many	TRBV12-5	TRBJ1-1	15	CASGLVQGAGTEAFF
once	TRBV28	TRBJ2-1	15	CASSLSGRAKNEQFF
few	TRBV20-1	TRBJ2-1	14	CSAARTSSRNEQFF
-	TRBV7-9	TRBJ1-2	12	CASSWDPYGYTF
many	TRBV7-3	TRBJ1-1	14	CASSLTHTNTEAFF
-	TRBV5-4	TRBJ2-1	16	CASSAPTGGSYNEQFF
many	TRBV18	TRBJ1-1	14	CASLRQGASTEAFF
many	TRBV20-1	TRBJ1-2	13	CSARATVAYGYTF
many	TRBV20-1	TRBJ2-7	15	CSAREDRGLGYEQYF
many	TRBV2	TRBJ1-6	15	CASSDPRDSSINLHF
many	TRBV2	TRBJ2-1	18	CASRGRQPGLAGGFEQFF
few	TRBV5-4	TRBJ2-2	16	CASSLVAGGSTGELFF
many	TRBV6-2/TRBV6-3	TRBJ2-7	17	CASNKPGLAGASYEQYF
-	TRBV28	TRBJ2-5	14	CASSLKGGLETQYF